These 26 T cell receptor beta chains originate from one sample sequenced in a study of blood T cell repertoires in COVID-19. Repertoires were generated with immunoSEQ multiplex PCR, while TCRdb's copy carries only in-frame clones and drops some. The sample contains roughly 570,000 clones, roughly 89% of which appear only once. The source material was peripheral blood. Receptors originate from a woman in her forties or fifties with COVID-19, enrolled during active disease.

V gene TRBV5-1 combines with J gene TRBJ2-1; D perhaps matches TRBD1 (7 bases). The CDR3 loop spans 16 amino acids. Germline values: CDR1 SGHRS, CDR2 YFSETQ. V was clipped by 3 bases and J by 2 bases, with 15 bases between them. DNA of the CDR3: TGCGCCAGCAGCTCGGCGGGACAGATCACCTACAATGAGCAGTTCTTC. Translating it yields CASSSAGQITYNEQFF.

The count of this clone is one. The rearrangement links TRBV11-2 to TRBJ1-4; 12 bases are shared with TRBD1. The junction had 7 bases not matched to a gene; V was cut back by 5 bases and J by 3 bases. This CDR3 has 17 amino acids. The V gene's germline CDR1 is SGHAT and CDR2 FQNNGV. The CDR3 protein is CASSQPGQGAPNEKLFF. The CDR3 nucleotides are TGTGCCAGCAGCCAGCCGGGACAGGGGGCCCCTAATGAAAAACTGTTTTTT.

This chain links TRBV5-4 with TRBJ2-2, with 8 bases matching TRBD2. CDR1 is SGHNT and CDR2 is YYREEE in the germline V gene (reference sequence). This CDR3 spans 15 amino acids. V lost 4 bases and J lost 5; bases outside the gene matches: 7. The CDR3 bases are TGTGCCAGCAGCCCCGGGAGGGGTGGGACCGGGGAGCTGTTTTTT. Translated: CASSPGRGGTGELFF.

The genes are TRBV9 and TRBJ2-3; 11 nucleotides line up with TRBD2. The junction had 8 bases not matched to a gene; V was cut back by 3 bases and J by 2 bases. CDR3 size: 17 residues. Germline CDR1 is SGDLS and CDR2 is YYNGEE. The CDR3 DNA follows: TGTGCCAGCAGCGCGACCGGGACTAGCGGCCTCACAGATACGCAGTATTTT. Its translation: CASSATGTSGLTDTQYF. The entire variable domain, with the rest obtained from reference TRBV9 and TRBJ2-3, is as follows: DSGVTQTPKHLITATGQRVTLRCSPRSGDLSVYWYQQSLDQGLQFLIQYYNGEERAKGNILERFSAQQFPDLHSELNLSSLELGDSALYFCASSATGTSGLTDTQYFGPGTRLTVL.

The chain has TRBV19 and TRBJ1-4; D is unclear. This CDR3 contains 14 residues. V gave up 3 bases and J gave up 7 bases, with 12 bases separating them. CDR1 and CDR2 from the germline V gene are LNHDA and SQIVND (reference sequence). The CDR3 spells CASSILGVGEKLFF. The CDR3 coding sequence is TGTGCCAGTAGTATCCTCGGGGTTGGTGAAAAACTGTTTTTT.

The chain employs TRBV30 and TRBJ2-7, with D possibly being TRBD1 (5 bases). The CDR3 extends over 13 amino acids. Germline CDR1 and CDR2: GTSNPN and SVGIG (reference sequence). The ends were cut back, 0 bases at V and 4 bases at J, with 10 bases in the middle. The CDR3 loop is CAWSVSAGYEQYF. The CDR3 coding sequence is TGTGCCTGGAGTGTAAGTGCAGGGTACGAGCAGTACTTC.

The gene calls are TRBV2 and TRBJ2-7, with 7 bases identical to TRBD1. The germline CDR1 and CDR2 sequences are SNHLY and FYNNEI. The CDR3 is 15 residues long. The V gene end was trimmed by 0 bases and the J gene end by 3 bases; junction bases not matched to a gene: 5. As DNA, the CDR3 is TGTGCCAGCAGTGAAGCGCAGGGACAGAACTACGAGCAGTACTTC. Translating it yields CASSEAQGQNYEQYF.

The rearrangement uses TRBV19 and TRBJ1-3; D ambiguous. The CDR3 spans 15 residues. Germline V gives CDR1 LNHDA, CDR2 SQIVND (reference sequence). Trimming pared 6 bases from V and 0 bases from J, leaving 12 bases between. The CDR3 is CASRSPGNSGNTIYF. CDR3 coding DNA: TGTGCCAGTAGGTCCCCAGGAAACTCTGGAAACACCATATATTTT.

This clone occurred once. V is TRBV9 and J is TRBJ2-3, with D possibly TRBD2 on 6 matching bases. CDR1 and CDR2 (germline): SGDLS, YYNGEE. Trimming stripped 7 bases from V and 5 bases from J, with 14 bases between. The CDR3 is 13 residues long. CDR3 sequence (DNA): TGTGCCAGCTCGGGGAGGTCGCAAGATACGCAGTATTTT. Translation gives CASSGRSQDTQYF. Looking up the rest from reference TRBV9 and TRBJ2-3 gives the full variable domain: DSGVTQTPKHLITATGQRVTLRCSPRSGDLSVYWYQQSLDQGLQFLIQYYNGEERAKGNILERFSAQQFPDLHSELNLSSLELGDSALYFCASSGRSQDTQYFGPGTRLTVL.

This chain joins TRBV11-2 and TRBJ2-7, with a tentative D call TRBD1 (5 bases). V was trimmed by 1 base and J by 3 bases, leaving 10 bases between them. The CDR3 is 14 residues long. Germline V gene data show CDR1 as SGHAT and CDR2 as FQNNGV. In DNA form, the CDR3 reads TGTGCCAGCAGCTTAGGGGGCAGTTACTACGAGCAGTACTTC. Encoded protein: CASSLGGSYYEQYF. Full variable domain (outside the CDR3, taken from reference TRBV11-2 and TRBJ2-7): EAGVAQSPRYKIIEKRQSVAFWCNPISGHATLYWYQQILGQGPKLLIQFQNNGVVDDSQLPKDRFSAERLKGVDSTLKIQPAKLEDSAVYLCASSLGGSYYEQYFGPGTRLTVT.

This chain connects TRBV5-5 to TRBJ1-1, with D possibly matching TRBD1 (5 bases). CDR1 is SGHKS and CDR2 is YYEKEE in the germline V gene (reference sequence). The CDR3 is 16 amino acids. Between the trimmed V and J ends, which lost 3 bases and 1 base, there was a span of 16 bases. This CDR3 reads CASSSDPLTGNTEAFF. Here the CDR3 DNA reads TGTGCCAGCAGCTCAGATCCGCTAACAGGGAACACTGAAGCTTTCTTT.

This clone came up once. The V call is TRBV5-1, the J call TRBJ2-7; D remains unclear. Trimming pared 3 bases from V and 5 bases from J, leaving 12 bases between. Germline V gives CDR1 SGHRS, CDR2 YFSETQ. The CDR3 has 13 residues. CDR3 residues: CASSSSFEHEQYF. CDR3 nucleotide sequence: TGCGCCAGCAGCTCCTCGTTCGAGCACGAGCAGTACTTC.

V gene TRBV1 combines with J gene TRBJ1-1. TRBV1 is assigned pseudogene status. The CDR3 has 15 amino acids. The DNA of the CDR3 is TGCACCAGCAGCCCGGGGAAGGTGTTGAACACTGAAGCTTTCTTT. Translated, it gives CTSSPGKVLNTEAFF.

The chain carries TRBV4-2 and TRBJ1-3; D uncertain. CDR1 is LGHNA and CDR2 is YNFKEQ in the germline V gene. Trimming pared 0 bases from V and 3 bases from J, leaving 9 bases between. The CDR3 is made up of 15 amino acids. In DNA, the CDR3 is TGTGCCAGCAGCCAAGATCGATCCGGTGGAAACACCATATATTTT. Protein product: CASSQDRSGGNTIYF.

The CDR3 DNA reads as TGTGCCTGTGCAGGGGCCCTACAAGAGACCCAGTACTTC. It specifies CACAGALQETQYF. The rearrangement joins TRBV30 to TRBJ2-5; weak D call: TRBD1 (6 bases). The CDR3 runs 13 residues. V was clipped by 6 bases and J by 2 bases, with 13 bases between them. In germline, CDR1 is GTSNPN, CDR2 SVGIG (reference sequence).

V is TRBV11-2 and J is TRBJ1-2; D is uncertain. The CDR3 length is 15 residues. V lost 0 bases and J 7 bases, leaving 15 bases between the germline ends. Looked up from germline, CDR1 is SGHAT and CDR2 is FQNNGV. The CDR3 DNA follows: TGTGCCAGCAGCTTAGATGCCCCCCCACAGAGTGGCTACACCTTC. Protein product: CASSLDAPPQSGYTF. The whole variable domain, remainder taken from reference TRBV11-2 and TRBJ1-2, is EAGVAQSPRYKIIEKRQSVAFWCNPISGHATLYWYQQILGQGPKLLIQFQNNGVVDDSQLPKDRFSAERLKGVDSTLKIQPAKLEDSAVYLCASSLDAPPQSGYTFGSGTRLTVV.

The CDR3 DNA is TGCAGCGTTGAGAGACAGCTGAACACTGAAGCTTTCTTT. Protein product: CSVERQLNTEAFF. The chain uses TRBV29-1 and TRBJ1-1; a weak D match, TRBD1 (5 bases). This CDR3 is 13 amino acids long. Looked up from germline, CDR1 is SQVTM and CDR2 is ANQGSEA. Trimming cost V 3 bases and J 0 bases, with 8 bases left between them.

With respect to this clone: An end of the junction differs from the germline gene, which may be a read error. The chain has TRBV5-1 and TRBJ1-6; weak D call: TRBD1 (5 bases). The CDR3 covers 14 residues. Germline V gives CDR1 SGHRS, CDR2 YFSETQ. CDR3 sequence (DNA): TGCGCCAGCAACTTGGGACGGGGAGGCGCGCCCCTCCACTTT. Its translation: CASNLGRGGAPLHF.

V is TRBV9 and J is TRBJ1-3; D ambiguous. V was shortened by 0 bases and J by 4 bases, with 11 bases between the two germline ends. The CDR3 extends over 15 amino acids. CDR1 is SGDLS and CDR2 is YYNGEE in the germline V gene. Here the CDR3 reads CASSVEGVGGNTIYF. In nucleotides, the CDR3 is TGTGCCAGCAGCGTAGAGGGAGTCGGAGGAAACACCATATATTTT.

The CDR3 DNA sequence: TGTGCCAGCAGCCGCCGGGCCAGGACAGAAAACTATGGCTACACCTTC. Its translation is CASSRRARTENYGYTF. The chain joins TRBV6-6 to TRBJ1-2; perhaps TRBD1 as D (6 bases). CDR1 MNHNY and CDR2 SVGAGI come from the germline V gene (reference sequence). Trimming removed 6 bases from V and 2 bases from J, with 19 bases in between. This CDR3 spans 16 amino acids.

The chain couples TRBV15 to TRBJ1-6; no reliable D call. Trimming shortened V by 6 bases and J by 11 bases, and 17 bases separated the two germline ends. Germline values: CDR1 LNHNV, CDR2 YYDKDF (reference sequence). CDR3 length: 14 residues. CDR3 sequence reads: CATRLGPGGTPLHF. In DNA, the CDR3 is TGTGCCACCAGGCTAGGGCCTGGCGGGACACCCCTCCACTTT.

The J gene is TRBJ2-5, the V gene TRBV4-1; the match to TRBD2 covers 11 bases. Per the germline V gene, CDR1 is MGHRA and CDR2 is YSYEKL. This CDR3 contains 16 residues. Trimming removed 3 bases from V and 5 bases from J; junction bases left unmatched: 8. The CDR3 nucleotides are TGCGCCAGCAGCCAGGATAGCGGGGGGGCTCGGGAGACCCAGTACTTC. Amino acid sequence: CASSQDSGGARETQYF.

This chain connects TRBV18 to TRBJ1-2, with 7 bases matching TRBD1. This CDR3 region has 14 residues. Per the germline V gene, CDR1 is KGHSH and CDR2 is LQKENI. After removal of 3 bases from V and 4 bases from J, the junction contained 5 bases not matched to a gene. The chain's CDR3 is CASSPGQDFYGYTF. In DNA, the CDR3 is TGTGCCAGCTCACCCGGACAGGACTTCTATGGCTACACCTTC. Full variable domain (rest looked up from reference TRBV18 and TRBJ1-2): NAGVMQNPRHLVRRRGQEARLRCSPMKGHSHVYWYRQLPEEGLKFMVYLQKENIIDESGMPKERFSAEFPKEGPSILRIQQVVRGDSAAYFCASSPGQDFYGYTFGSGTRLTVV.

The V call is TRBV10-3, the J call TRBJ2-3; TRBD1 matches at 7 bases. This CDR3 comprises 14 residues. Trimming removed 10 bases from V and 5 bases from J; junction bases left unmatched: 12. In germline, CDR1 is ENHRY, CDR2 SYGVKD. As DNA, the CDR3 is TGTGCCACCGATATGACAGGGTGGCAAGATACGCAGTATTTT. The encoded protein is CATDMTGWQDTQYF.

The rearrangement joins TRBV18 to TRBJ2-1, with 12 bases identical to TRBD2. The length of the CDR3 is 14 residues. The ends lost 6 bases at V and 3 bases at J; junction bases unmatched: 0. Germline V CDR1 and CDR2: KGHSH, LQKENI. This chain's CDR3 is CASSTSGGYNEQFF. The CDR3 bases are TGTGCCAGCTCGACTAGCGGGGGCTACAATGAGCAGTTCTTC.

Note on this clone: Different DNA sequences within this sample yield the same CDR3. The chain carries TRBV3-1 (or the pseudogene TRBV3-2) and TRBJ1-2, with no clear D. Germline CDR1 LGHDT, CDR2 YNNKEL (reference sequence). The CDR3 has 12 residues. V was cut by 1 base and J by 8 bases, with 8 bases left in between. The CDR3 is CASSQGSGGYTF. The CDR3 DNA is TGTGCCAGCAGCCAAGGATCGGGGGGCTACACCTTC.